Listed below are T cell receptor beta chains from one sample, sequenced in a study of cytomegalovirus exposure and HLA in healthy donors. Using immunoSEQ multiplex PCR, the repertoire was profiled, and TCRdb retains in-frame clones only, with some absent. The top ten clones hold approximately 3% of a sample with around 110,000 clones, roughly a tenth of them seen once. The source material was PBMCs. The receptors shown here come from a man younger than 45 in good health and CMV-seronegative. CDR3s include the opening cysteine and the closing phenylalanine or tryptophan. D genes are given only for firm matches. Only part of the rows carry a size: once, few, many, or a class if the clone is expanded.

V	size	D	J	CDR3	DNA
TRBV11-1	NA	NA	TRBJ2-3	CASSQAGQVTDTQYF	TGTGCCAGCAGCCAGGCAGGGCAAGTCACAGATACGCAGTATTTT
TRBV15	NA	TRBD2	TRBJ2-5	CATSRPGLAGKETQYF	TGTGCCACCAGCAGACCGGGACTAGCGGGAAAAGAGACCCAGTACTTC
TRBV18	NA	TRBD1	TRBJ2-5	CASSLGQGKGETQYF	TGTGCCAGCTCACTGGGACAGGGGAAAGGAGAGACCCAGTACTTC
TRBV30	NA	NA	TRBJ1-3	CAWSAAIGGNTIYF	TGTGCCTGGAGTGCCGCAATCGGGGGAAACACCATATATTTT
TRBV19	few	TRBD1	TRBJ1-5	CATSFGTVGNQPQHF	TGTGCGACGTCGTTTGGGACAGTTGGCAATCAGCCCCAGCATTTT
TRBV10-1	NA	NA	TRBJ1-1	CASSEAVNTEAFF	TGCGCCAGCAGTGAGGCAGTGAACACTGAAGCTTTCTTT
TRBV18	NA	NA	TRBJ1-1	CASSPNRNTEAFF	TGTGCCAGCTCACCAAACAGGAACACTGAAGCTTTCTTT
TRBV6-1	medium-sized	NA	TRBJ1-2	CASSTNLDVGVGYTF	TGTGCCAGCAGCACCAACCTCGATGTGGGAGTTGGCTACACCTTC
TRBV27	NA	NA	TRBJ2-7	CASSLEGYGSEGWEQYF	TGTGCCAGCAGTTTAGAGGGGTACGGGAGTGAGGGCTGGGAGCAGTACTTC
TRBV4-1	few	TRBD2	TRBJ2-7	CASSSKWGGEKEQYF	TGCGCCAGCAGCTCCAAATGGGGGGGGGAGAAAGAGCAGTACTTC
TRBV18	NA	NA	TRBJ2-7	CASSPGAGAYEQYF	TGTGCCAGCTCACCAGGGGCAGGCGCCTACGAGCAGTACTTC
TRBV27	NA	NA	TRBJ1-1	CASSKGGALGAFF	TGTGCCAGCAGTAAAGGGGGGGCGTTAGGAGCTTTCTTT
TRBV2	few	NA	TRBJ2-7	CASSVDLGEQYF	TGTGCCAGCAGTGTTGACCTCGGGGAGCAGTACTTC
TRBV27	NA	TRBD1	TRBJ1-2	CATKTGTSYGYTF	TGTGCCACCAAGACAGGGACAAGCTATGGCTACACCTTC
TRBV7-6	NA	TRBD2	TRBJ2-7	CASSGSGGKYEQYF	TGTGCCAGCAGCGGAAGCGGGGGGAAGTACGAGCAGTACTTC
TRBV19	NA	NA	TRBJ2-6	CASTSSVMSGANVLTF	TGTGCCAGCACTAGCAGTGTGATGTCTGGGGCCAACGTCCTGACTTTC
TRBV27	NA	TRBD2	TRBJ2-1	CASSPPGGREYEQFF	TGTGCCAGCAGTCCCCCGGGGGGGCGGGAGTATGAGCAGTTCTTC
TRBV4-1	NA	TRBD2	TRBJ2-1	CASSQREDLNEQFF	TGCGCCAGCAGCCAACGGGAGGACCTCAATGAGCAGTTCTTC
TRBV6-1	NA	NA	TRBJ2-3	CASSESGVGNRKSTDTQYF	TGTGCCAGCAGTGAATCCGGCGTGGGGAACAGGAAGAGCACAGATACGCAGTATTTT
TRBV5-1	NA	TRBD1	TRBJ2-1	CASSFRQGSYNEQFF	TGCGCCAGCAGCTTCCGACAGGGGTCCTACAATGAGCAGTTCTTC
TRBV2	few	NA	TRBJ2-2	CASSRDKHTGELFF	TGTGCCAGCAGTAGGGACAAGCACACCGGGGAGCTGTTTTTT
TRBV15	few	NA	TRBJ2-7	CATSRLRSYEQYF	TGTGCCACCAGCAGATTAAGGAGCTACGAGCAGTACTTC
TRBV9	NA	TRBD1	TRBJ2-3	CASRGQSTDTQYF	TGTGCCAGCAGGGGACAGAGCACAGATACGCAGTATTTT
TRBV11-2	few	NA	TRBJ2-3	CASSLDGVALSTDTQYF	TGTGCCAGCAGCTTAGATGGGGTAGCGCTTAGCACAGATACGCAGTATTTT
TRBV7-2	few	NA	TRBJ1-1	CASGAGVNTEAFF	TGTGCCAGCGGGGCAGGGGTGAACACTGAAGCTTTCTTT
TRBV19	NA	NA	TRBJ2-1	CASSIIGDSVSYNEQFF	TGTGCCAGTAGTATCATAGGCGACAGCGTATCCTACAATGAGCAGTTCTTC
TRBV4-1	few	NA	TRBJ2-1	CASSQEGSFLGNEQFF	TGCGCCAGCAGCCAAGAGGGCTCCTTCCTTGGGAATGAGCAGTTCTTC
TRBV30	NA	NA	TRBJ1-6	CAWRGRESYNSPLHF	TGTGCCTGGAGAGGGAGGGAGTCCTATAATTCACCCCTCCACTTT
TRBV10-2	NA	TRBD1	TRBJ1-1	CASSTGDENTEAFF	TGCGCCAGCAGTACAGGGGACGAGAACACTGAAGCTTTCTTT
TRBV5-4	few	TRBD1	TRBJ2-7	CASSLASGTGHPREQYF	TGTGCCAGCAGCTTGGCCTCGGGGACAGGGCACCCCCGCGAGCAGTACTTC
TRBV5-1	NA	TRBD2	TRBJ2-7	CASARQLAGGEQYF	TGCGCCAGCGCCCGCCAGCTAGCGGGAGGCGAGCAGTACTTC
TRBV5-1	few	TRBD1	TRBJ2-5	CASNRQGGPETQYF	TGCGCCAGCAACCGACAGGGTGGTCCAGAGACCCAGTACTTC
TRBV19	NA	TRBD1	TRBJ2-3	CASRWTGATDTQYF	TGTGCCAGTAGGTGGACAGGCGCGACAGATACGCAGTATTTT
TRBV4-1	NA	TRBD2	TRBJ2-2	CASSQAGGGRKYTGELFF	TGCGCCAGCAGCCAAGCGGGGGGGGGCAGGAAGTACACCGGGGAGCTGTTTTTT
TRBV27	NA	TRBD2	TRBJ2-1	CASSLKRESNEQFF	TGTGCCAGCAGTTTGAAGCGGGAGTCAAATGAGCAGTTCTTC
TRBV4-1	NA	TRBD1	TRBJ2-7	CARSQGQDPNYEQYF	TGCGCCAGAAGCCAAGGACAGGATCCCAACTACGAGCAGTACTTC
TRBV5-1	NA	NA	TRBJ1-1	CASSFAQKNTEAFF	TGCGCCAGCAGCTTCGCCCAGAAGAACACTGAAGCTTTCTTT
TRBV5-1	few	TRBD1	TRBJ2-7	CASSPTPGQRYEQYF	TGCGCCAGCAGCCCTACCCCGGGACAGCGCTACGAGCAGTACTTC
TRBV7-9	NA	TRBD2	TRBJ2-5	CASSQGLAGLQETQYF	TGTGCCAGCAGCCAGGGACTAGCGGGCCTACAAGAGACCCAGTACTTC
TRBV5-1	NA	TRBD1	TRBJ2-1	CASSLVTGAYNEQFF	TGCGCCAGCAGCTTGGTAACAGGGGCCTACAATGAGCAGTTCTTC
TRBV5-1	few	NA	TRBJ1-1	CASSLVRGYTEAFF	TGCGCCAGCAGCTTGGTAAGGGGGTACACTGAAGCTTTCTTT
TRBV2	many	TRBD2	TRBJ2-3	CASSEFSGGSTDTQYF	TGTGCCAGCAGTGAGTTTAGCGGGGGGAGCACAGATACGCAGTATTTT
TRBV19	few	TRBD2	TRBJ2-7	CASSQAGELYEQYF	TGTGCCAGTAGTCAGGCGGGGGAACTCTACGAGCAGTACTTC
TRBV4-1	NA	NA	TRBJ2-1	CASSGGTAYNEQFF	TGCGCCAGCAGCGGCGGGACAGCGTACAATGAGCAGTTCTTC
TRBV2	NA	NA	TRBJ1-1	CASSPGQSEAFF	TGTGCCAGCAGTCCTGGACAGTCTGAAGCTTTCTTT
TRBV4-3	NA	NA	TRBJ2-5	CASSQDGGEKETQYF	TGCGCCAGCAGCCAAGATGGCGGGGAGAAAGAGACCCAGTACTTC
TRBV5-1	few	TRBD1	TRBJ1-1	CASSLEAWTGATEAFF	TGCGCCAGCAGCTTGGAGGCCTGGACAGGGGCAACTGAAGCTTTCTTT
TRBV5-5	few	TRBD2	TRBJ2-1	CASSLVAGGLNEQFF	TGTGCCAGCAGCTTGGTAGCGGGAGGGCTCAATGAGCAGTTCTTC
TRBV9	few	TRBD1	TRBJ2-7	CASSVEDRGDEQYF	TGTGCCAGCAGCGTCGAGGACAGGGGGGACGAGCAGTACTTC
TRBV7-2	few	TRBD1	TRBJ2-5	CASSSRDREVSSQYF	TGTGCCAGCAGCTCACGGGACAGGGAGGTTAGTTCCCAGTACTTC
TRBV19	NA	TRBD1	TRBJ1-3	CASSIGLSRGFSGNTIYF	TGTGCCAGTAGTATAGGGTTGAGCAGGGGGTTCTCTGGAAACACCATATATTTT